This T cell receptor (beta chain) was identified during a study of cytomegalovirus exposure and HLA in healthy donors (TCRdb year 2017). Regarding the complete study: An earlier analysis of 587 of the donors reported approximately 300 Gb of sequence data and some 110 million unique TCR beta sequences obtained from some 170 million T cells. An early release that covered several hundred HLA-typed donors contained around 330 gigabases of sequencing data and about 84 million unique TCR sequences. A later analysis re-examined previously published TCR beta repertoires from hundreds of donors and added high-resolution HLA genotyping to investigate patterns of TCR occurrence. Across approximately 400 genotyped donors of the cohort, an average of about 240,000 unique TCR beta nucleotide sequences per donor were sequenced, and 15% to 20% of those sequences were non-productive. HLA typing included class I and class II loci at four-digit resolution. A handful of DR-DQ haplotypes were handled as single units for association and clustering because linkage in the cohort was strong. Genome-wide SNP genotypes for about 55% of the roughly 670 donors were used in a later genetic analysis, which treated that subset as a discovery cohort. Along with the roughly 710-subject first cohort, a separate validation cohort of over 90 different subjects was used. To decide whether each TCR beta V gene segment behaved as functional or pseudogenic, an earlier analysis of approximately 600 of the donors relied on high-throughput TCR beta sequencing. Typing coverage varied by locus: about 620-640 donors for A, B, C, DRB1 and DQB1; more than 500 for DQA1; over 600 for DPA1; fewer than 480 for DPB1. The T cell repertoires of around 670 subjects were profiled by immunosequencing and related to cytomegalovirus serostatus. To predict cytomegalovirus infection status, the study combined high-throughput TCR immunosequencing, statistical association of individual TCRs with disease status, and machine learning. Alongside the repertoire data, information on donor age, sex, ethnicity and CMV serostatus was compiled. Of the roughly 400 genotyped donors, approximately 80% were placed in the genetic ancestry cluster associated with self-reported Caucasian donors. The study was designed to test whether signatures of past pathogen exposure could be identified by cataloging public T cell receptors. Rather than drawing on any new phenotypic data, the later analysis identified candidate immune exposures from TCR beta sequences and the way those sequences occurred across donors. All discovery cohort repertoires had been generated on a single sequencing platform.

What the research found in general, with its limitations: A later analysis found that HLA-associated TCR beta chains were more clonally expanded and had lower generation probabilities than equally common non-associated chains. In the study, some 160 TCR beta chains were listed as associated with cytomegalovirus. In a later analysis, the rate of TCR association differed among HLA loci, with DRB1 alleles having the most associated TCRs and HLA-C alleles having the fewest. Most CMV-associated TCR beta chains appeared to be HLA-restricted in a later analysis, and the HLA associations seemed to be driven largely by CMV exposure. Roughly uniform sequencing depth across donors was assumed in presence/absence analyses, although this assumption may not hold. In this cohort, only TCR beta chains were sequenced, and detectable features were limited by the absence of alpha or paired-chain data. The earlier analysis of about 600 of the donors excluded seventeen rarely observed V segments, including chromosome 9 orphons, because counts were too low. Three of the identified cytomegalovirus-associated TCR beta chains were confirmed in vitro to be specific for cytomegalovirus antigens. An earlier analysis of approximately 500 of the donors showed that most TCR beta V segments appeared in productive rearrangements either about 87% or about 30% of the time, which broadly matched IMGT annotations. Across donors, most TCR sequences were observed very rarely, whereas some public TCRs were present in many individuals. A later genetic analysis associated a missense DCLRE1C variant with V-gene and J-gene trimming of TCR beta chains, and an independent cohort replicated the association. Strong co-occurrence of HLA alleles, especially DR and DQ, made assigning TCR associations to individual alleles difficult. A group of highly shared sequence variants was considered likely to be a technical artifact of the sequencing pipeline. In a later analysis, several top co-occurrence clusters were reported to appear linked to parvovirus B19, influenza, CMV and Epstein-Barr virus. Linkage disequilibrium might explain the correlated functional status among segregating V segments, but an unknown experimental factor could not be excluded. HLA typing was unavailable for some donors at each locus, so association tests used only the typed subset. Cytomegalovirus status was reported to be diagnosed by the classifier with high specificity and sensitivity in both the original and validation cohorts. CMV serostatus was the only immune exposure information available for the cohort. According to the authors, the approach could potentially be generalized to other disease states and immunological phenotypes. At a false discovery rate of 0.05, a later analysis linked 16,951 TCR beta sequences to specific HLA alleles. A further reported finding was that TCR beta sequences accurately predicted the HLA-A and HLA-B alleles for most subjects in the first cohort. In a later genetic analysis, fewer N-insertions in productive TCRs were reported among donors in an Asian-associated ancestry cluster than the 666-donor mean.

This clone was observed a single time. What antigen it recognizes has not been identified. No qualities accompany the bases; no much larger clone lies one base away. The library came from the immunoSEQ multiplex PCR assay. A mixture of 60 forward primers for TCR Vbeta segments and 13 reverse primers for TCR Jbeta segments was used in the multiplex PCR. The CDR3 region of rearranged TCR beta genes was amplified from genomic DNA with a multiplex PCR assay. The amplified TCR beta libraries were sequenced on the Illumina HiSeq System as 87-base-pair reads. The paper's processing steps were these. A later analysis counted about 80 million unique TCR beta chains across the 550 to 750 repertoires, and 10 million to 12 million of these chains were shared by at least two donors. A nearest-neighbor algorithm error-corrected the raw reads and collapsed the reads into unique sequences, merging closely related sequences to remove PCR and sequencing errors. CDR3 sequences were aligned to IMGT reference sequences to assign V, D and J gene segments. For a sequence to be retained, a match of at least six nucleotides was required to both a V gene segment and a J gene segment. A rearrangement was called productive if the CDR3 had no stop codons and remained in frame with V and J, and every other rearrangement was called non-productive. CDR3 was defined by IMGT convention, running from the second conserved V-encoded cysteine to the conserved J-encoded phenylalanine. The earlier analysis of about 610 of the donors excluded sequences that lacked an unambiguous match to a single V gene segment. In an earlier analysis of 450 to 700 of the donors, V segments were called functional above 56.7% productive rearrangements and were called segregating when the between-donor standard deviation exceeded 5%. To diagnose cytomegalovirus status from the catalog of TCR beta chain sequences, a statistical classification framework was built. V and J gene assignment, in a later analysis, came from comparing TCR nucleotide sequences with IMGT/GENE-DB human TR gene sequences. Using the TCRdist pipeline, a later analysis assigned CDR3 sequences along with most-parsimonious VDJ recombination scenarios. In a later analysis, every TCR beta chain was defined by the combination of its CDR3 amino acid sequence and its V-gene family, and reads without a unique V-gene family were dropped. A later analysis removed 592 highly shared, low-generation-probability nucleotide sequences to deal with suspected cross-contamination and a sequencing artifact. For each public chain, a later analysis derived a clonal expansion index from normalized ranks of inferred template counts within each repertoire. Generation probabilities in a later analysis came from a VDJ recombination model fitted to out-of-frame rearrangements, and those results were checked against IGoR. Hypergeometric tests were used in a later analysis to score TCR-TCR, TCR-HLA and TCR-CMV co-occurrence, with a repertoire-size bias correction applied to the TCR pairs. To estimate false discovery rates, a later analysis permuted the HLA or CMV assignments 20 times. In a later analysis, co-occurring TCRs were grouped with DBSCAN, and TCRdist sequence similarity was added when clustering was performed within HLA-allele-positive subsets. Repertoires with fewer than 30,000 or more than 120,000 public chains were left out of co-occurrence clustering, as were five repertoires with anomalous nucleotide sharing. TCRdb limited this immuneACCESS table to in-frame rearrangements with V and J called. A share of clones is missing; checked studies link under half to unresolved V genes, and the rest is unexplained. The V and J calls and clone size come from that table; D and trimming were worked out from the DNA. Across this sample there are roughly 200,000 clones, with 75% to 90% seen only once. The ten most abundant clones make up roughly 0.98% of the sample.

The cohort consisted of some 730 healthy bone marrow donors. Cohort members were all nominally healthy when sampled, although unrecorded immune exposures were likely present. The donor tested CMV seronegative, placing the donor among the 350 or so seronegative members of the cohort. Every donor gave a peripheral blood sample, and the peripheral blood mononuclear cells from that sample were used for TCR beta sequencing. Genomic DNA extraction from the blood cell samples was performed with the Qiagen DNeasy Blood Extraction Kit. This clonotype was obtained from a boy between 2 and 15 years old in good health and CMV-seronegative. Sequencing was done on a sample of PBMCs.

The CDR3 protein is CASSYQQVNTGELFF. The nucleotides read TGTGCCAGCAGCTACCAACAGGTGAACACCGGGGAGCTGTTTTTT. This chain joins TRBV7-8 to TRBJ2-2; tentative D gene TRBD1, with 5 bases matching. Per the germline V gene, SGHVS is the CDR1 and FQNEAQ is the CDR2. V loses 4 bases of germline sequence and J loses 1 base, and the interval between the two ends is 10 bases. The CDR3 measures 15 amino acids from cysteine to phenylalanine. The entry retains the CDR3 DNA only, 45 bases that are in frame from base 1.